What follows are 16 T cell receptor beta chains derived from one specimen sequenced in a study of TIL therapy for anti-PD-1-resistant metastatic lung cancer. The sample's time point: pre-treatment sample, taken before nivolumab and TIL therapy. This was the immunoSEQ v3 assay. TCRdb's table, derived via immunoSEQ multiplex PCR, lists solely in-frame clones and lacks some. The data show roughly 11,000 clones, roughly three quarters seen once. The sample consisted of blood, taken at baseline. These receptors all stem from a person between 25 and 79 years old with non-small cell lung cancer.

The chain is built from TRBV7-8 and TRBJ1-2; D is unresolved. Per the germline V gene, CDR1 is SGHVS and CDR2 is FQNEAQ. The ends were cut back, 2 bases at V and 8 bases at J, with 12 bases in the middle. CDR3 length: 13 amino acids. For the CDR3, the DNA is TGTGCCAGCAGCTTAACCGAAACGGGCGGCTACACCTTC. The encoded protein is CASSLTETGGYTF.

The V gene is TRBV6-4, the J gene TRBJ2-3, with no clear D. Germline CDR1 MRHNA, CDR2 SNTAGT. The CDR3 has 15 residues. V lost 4 bases and J lost 2, with 13 bases in between. CDR3 coding DNA: TGTGCCAGCAGTGCGTCGGCAGGTTCCACAGATACGCAGTATTTT. Translating gives CASSASAGSTDTQYF.

The V call is TRBV7-6, the J call TRBJ2-2; TRBD2 matches at 10 bases. Trimming cost V 1 base and J 4 bases; bases outside gene matches: 6. This CDR3 comprises 17 residues. Per the germline V gene, CDR1 is SGHVS and CDR2 is FNYEAQ. For the CDR3, the DNA is TGTGCCAGCAGCTTAGGAGCGGGAGGGCCGGGCACCGGGGAGCTGTTTTTT. This encodes CASSLGAGGPGTGELFF.

V and J are TRBV6-5 and TRBJ1-2; 7 nucleotides match TRBD1. V gave up 8 bases and J gave up 2 bases; unmatched junction bases: 8. Germline V gene lookup returns CDR1 MNHEY and CDR2 SVGAGI. This CDR3 region has 14 residues. CDR3 nucleotides: TGTGCCAGCGGGCGGACAGGAGGGAACTATGGCTACACCTTC. Its translation is CASGRTGGNYGYTF.

The J gene is TRBJ2-2, the V gene TRBV2; D may be TRBD2 (7 bases). The germline gives CDR1 SNHLY, CDR2 FYNNEI. V shed 10 bases and J shed 2 bases, with 14 bases lying between them. The CDR3 is made up of 14 amino acids. As DNA, the CDR3 is TGTGCCACCGGGCGGGGGCTTAACACCGGGGAGCTGTTTTTT. It is translated as CATGRGLNTGELFF.

The chain is built from TRBV7-9 and TRBJ2-1, with TRBD2 matching over 13 bases. Trimming cost V 5 bases and J 7 bases; bases outside gene matches: 2. The CDR3 loop spans 14 amino acids. Germline assignment: CDR1 SEHNR and CDR2 FQNEAQ (reference sequence). CDR3 in amino acids: CASSRLAGGNEQFF. The CDR3 DNA sequence: TGTGCCAGCAGCCGACTAGCGGGAGGTAATGAGCAGTTCTTC.

The chain couples TRBV21-1 to TRBJ2-2; TRBD1 is the table's D call, not checked against the DNA. TRBV21-1 counts as a pseudogene. CDR3 length: 14 residues. Here the CDR3 reads CAREGGFNTGELFF. The CDR3 region has the DNA TGTGCCAGAGAAGGGGGATTTAACACCGGGGAGCTGTTTTTT.

J is TRBJ1-3 and V is TRBV6-4, with unresolved D. This CDR3 is built from 18 residues. Deletions cut 0 bases from V and 0 bases from J, with 15 bases between. Germline-derived CDR1 and CDR2 are MRHNA and SNTAGT. Here the CDR3 DNA reads TGTGCCAGCAGTGACTCTTTCTTAGTCAATTTCTCTGGAAACACCATATATTTT. As protein: CASSDSFLVNFSGNTIYF.

This clone was seen just once. CDR3 region: CASSQADRANEKLFF. CDR3 DNA: TGCGCCAGCAGCCAAGCGGACAGGGCTAATGAAAAACTGTTTTTT. V usage is TRBV4-3 and J usage is TRBJ1-4; 8 bases are a match to TRBD1. Germline CDR1 LGHNA, CDR2 YSLEER. The CDR3 length is 15 residues. Trimming cost V 1 base and J 3 bases; bases outside gene matches: 1.

This clone has only one observation. The chain couples TRBV5-6 to TRBJ2-7; no reliable D call. Germline loops: CDR1 SGHDT, CDR2 YYEEEE. The CDR3 has 11 residues. With 2 bases removed from V and 4 bases from J, the gap between germline ends came to 4 bases. CDR3 coding DNA: TGTGCCAGCAGCTTTTCTTACGAGCAGTACTTC. It yields the protein CASSFSYEQYF.

V and J are TRBV19 and TRBJ2-1; 9 positions match TRBD2. The CDR3 spans 15 residues. Germline CDR1 LNHDA, CDR2 SQIVND (reference sequence). V gave up 4 bases and J gave up 5 bases; unmatched junction bases: 6. This CDR3 is CASSKIAGVNNEQFF. The CDR3 bases are TGTGCCAGTAGTAAGATAGCGGGGGTTAACAATGAGCAGTTCTTC. Supplemented by reference TRBV19 and TRBJ2-1, the full variable domain reads DGGITQSPKYLFRKEGQNVTLSCEQNLNHDAMYWYRQDPGQGLRLIYYSQIVNDFQKGDIAEGYSVSREKKESFPLTVTSAQKNPTAFYLCASSKIAGVNNEQFFGPGTRLTVL.

The V gene is TRBV13, the J gene TRBJ2-5; a possible D gene is TRBD1 (5 bases). V dropped 3 bases and J dropped 5 bases, with 10 bases sitting between them. CDR1 is PRHDT, CDR2 FYEKMQ, per germline (reference sequence). The CDR3 is 13 amino acids. The CDR3 loop is CASSFSGIETQYF. In nucleotides, the CDR3 is TGTGCCAGCAGCTTTTCAGGGATCGAGACCCAGTACTTC.

This clone appeared a single time. J is TRBJ2-3 and V is TRBV7-6; 10 nucleotides match TRBD2. V shed 2 bases and J 2 bases; nucleotides not matched to a gene: 7. In germline, CDR1 is SGHVS, CDR2 FNYEAQ. The CDR3 is 17 amino acids. The CDR3 DNA reads as TGTGCCAGCAGCTTATGGGCTAGCGGGAGAAACACAGATACGCAGTATTTT. Its protein is CASSLWASGRNTDTQYF.

The rearrangement uses TRBV6-4 and TRBJ2-3; 10 bases agree with TRBD2. CDR1 and CDR2 from the germline V gene are MRHNA and SNTAGT. The CDR3 sequence is 16 residues long. Trimming took 2 bases from V and 1 from J; bases not matched to a gene: 3. The CDR3 is CASSDRAGGGTDTQYF. The CDR3 nucleotides read TGTGCCAGCAGTGACAGAGCGGGAGGGGGCACAGATACGCAGTATTTT.

The table lists this clone with a count of one. V is TRBV19 and J is TRBJ1-4, with D perhaps matching TRBD1 (5 bases). Germline CDR1 and CDR2: LNHDA and SQIVND (reference sequence). The CDR3 is 16 residues long. Trimming removed 7 bases from V and 10 bases from J, with 25 bases in between. CDR3: CASIQNTAGDGRKLFF. As DNA, the CDR3 is TGTGCCAGTATTCAAAACACTGCTGGGGACGGGAGAAAACTGTTTTTT. The full variable domain, completed using reference TRBV19 and TRBJ1-4, is DGGITQSPKYLFRKEGQNVTLSCEQNLNHDAMYWYRQDPGQGLRLIYYSQIVNDFQKGDIAEGYSVSREKKESFPLTVTSAQKNPTAFYLCASIQNTAGDGRKLFFGSGTQLSVL.

V usage is TRBV4-3 and J usage is TRBJ2-2, with 9 bases lining up with TRBD2. The J segment lost 2 bases and the V segment lost 4 bases, leaving 2 bases of the junction unmatched. CDR1 LGHNA and CDR2 YSLEER come from the germline V gene. CDR3 length: 15 amino acids. CDR3 sequence reads: CASSRLADNTGELFF. CDR3 in DNA: TGCGCCAGCAGCCGACTAGCGGACAACACCGGGGAGCTGTTTTTT.